Below, 9 T cell receptor beta chains from the same sample are listed, as sequenced in a study of neurological immune-mediated disorders (dated by TCRdb to the late 2010s). The library was generated by 5' RACE. Sequencing instrument: Illumina HiSeq 2500. TCRdb itself trimmed the public reads at Q25 with fastp, ran MiXCR and retained productive beta chains. Every CDR3 protein is listed once, alongside the most common genes and DNA of its rows. The sample yields approximately 40,000 distinct CDR3 sequences; about 3.8% were counted once. Together, the top ten hold approximately 2.2% of the sample. Sequencing was performed on PBMCs. These receptors all come from a man aged 25-40 years with multiple sclerosis.

In its sample, this clonotype was seen many times. CDR3 protein: CASSSYRQGTYEQYF. CDR3 sequence (DNA): TGTGCCAGCAGCTCCTACCGACAGGGGACCTACGAGCAGTACTTC. The rearrangement joins TRBV7-9 to TRBJ2-7; 8 nucleotides agree with TRBD1. Trimming cost V 4 bases and J 2 bases; bases outside gene matches: 7. Looked up from germline, CDR1 is SEHNR and CDR2 is FQNEAQ (reference sequence). There are 15 residues in the CDR3.

This clonotype was counted many times. The rearrangement uses TRBV9 and TRBJ2-2; 8 bases line up with TRBD1. Looked up from germline, CDR1 is SGDLS and CDR2 is YYNGEE. The CDR3 contains 17 residues. Trimming removed 2 bases from V and 4 bases from J; junction bases left unmatched: 10. The CDR3 sequence is CASSVDRGVVGTGELFF. The DNA for the CDR3 is TGTGCCAGCAGCGTCGACAGGGGCGTCGTAGGCACCGGGGAGCTGTTTTTT.

In this sample, this clonotype turned up many times. The chain is built from TRBV12-3 or TRBV12-4 and TRBJ2-7, with 7 bases that match TRBD2. V was pared by 4 bases and J by 3 bases, with 12 bases of the junction left unmatched. The CDR3 runs 16 residues. The CDR3 sequence: CASSSLGGKSDYEQYF. The CDR3 bases are TGTGCCAGCAGTTCCTTGGGGGGGAAGTCGGACTACGAGCAGTACTTC.

This clonotype was observed many times. The chain joins TRBV3-1 to TRBJ2-1; 9 positions match TRBD1. The V gene's germline CDR1 is LGHDT and CDR2 YNNKEL (reference sequence). The V gene end was trimmed by 8 bases and the J gene end by 7 bases; junction bases not matched to a gene: 6. The CDR3 contains 13 residues. In DNA, the CDR3 is TGTGCCAGCTGGGACAGGGCCAAGAATGAGCAGTTCTTC. Protein sequence: CASWDRAKNEQFF.

The table lists this clonotype with a few counts. The chain has TRBV20-1 and TRBJ1-1; D is undetermined. Deletions cut 2 bases from V and 4 bases from J, with 11 bases between. Germline CDR1 and CDR2: DFQATT and SNEGSKA (reference sequence). This CDR3 is built from 13 residues. CDR3 nucleotides: TGCAGTGCTAGAAGGAAGCAACTCACTGAAGCTTTCTTT. Translation: CSARRKQLTEAFF.

This rearrangement joins TRBV6-5 to TRBJ2-7, with D perhaps matching TRBD2 (6 bases). V lost 0 bases to trimming and J lost 7 bases, with 13 bases between them. This CDR3 region has 14 residues. The germline V gene encodes CDR1 MNHEY and CDR2 SVGAGI. CDR3 sequence: CASSYSRNGGEQYF. The DNA of the CDR3 is TGTGCCAGCAGTTACTCGCGTAACGGGGGAGAGCAGTACTTC.

This clonotype has at least ten counts. The V gene is TRBV20-1, the J gene TRBJ2-7, with D uncertain. CDR3 length: 13 residues. The V end was cut by 3 bases, the J end by 0 bases, with 9 bases between. CDR1 is DFQATT and CDR2 is SNEGSKA in the germline V gene (reference sequence). The CDR3 protein is CSARGRHSYEQYF. As DNA, the CDR3 is TGCAGTGCTAGGGGCAGGCACTCCTACGAGCAGTACTTC.

This clonotype was observed at least ten times. The CDR3 sequence: CSATLPTNTEAFF. The CDR3 DNA reads TGCAGTGCTACTCTTCCGACGAACACTGAAGCTTTCTTT. The genes are TRBV20-1 and TRBJ1-1; D call uncertain. V shed 4 bases and J shed 1 base, with 10 bases lying between them. The CDR3 runs 13 residues. The V gene's germline CDR1 is DFQATT and CDR2 SNEGSKA (reference sequence).

This clonotype was detected ten times or more. The genes are TRBV11-3 and TRBJ1-2, with a weak D call TRBD1 (6 bases). The ends were cut back, 1 base at V and 8 bases at J, with 14 bases in the middle. CDR1 and CDR2 from the germline V gene are SGHNT and YENEEA. The CDR3 has 14 residues. The DNA for the CDR3 is TGTGCCAGCAGCTTAGTGGGGGCAGCCATAGGCTACACCTTC. Residues: CASSLVGAAIGYTF.